These 5 T cell receptor beta chains were sequenced from one sample in a study of CXCR3-negative and CXCR3-positive naive CD8 T cells. TRB cDNA was prepared as libraries by UMI-labeled 5' RACE. TCRdb reprocessed the 5' RACE reads and keeps a single row for each CDR3 protein, giving no DNA. The listing records about 130,000 distinct CDR3 sequences. The sample taken for sequencing was naive CXCR3- CD8+ T cells from blood. Stated subset: CD45RO-CCR7+CD27+CD95- naive CD8+ T cells lacking CXCR3 (TNR3-). These receptors all come from a human donor in good health. Some clones in this sample may be carry-over from other donors' samples.

The rearrangement links TRBV7-6 to TRBJ2-2; the TRBD1 assignment by TCRdb is unverifiable without DNA. Germline-derived CDR1 and CDR2 are SGHVS and FNYEAQ. The CDR3 is made up of 15 amino acids. The CDR3 here is CASSWTGTNTGELFF.

The chain carries TRBV3-1 and TRBJ1-1; the TCRdb D gene call, TRBD1, has no DNA to confirm it. CDR1 is LGHDT, CDR2 YNNKEL, per germline (reference sequence). The CDR3 is made up of 15 amino acids. The CDR3 reads CASSQAGTGSTEAFF. Full variable domain (rest looked up from reference TRBV3-1 and TRBJ1-1): DTAVSQTPKYLVTQMGNDKSIKCEQNLGHDTMYWYKQDSKKFLKIMFSYNNKELIINETVPNRFSPKSPDKAHLNLHINSLELGDSAVYFCASSQAGTGSTEAFFGQGTRLTVV.

The V and J genes are TRBV13 and TRBJ1-6; TCRdb gives TRBD1 as the D gene, but with no DNA this cannot be confirmed. The length of the CDR3 is 14 residues. Per the germline V gene, CDR1 is PRHDT and CDR2 is FYEKMQ (reference sequence). This CDR3 reads CASSSGSGESPLHF.

The J gene is TRBJ2-5, the V gene TRBV7-6; with no DNA, the TCRdb D assignment of TRBD1 cannot be verified. CDR3 length: 14 amino acids. The germline CDR1 and CDR2 sequences are SGHVS and FNYEAQ. CDR3 sequence reads: CASSFSRGDETQYF. The full variable domain, rest sourced from reference TRBV7-6 and TRBJ2-5, is GAGVSQSPRYKVTKRGQDVALRCDPISGHVSLYWYRQALGQGPEFLTYFNYEAQQDKSGLPNDRFSAERPEGSISTLTIQRTEQRDSAMYRCASSFSRGDETQYFGPGTRLLVL.

This chain connects TRBV7-9 to TRBJ1-1; checking the TCRdb D call of TRBD1 is not possible without DNA. Germline CDR1 and CDR2: SEHNR and FQNEAQ (reference sequence). The CDR3 covers 13 residues. The CDR3 loop is CASSPPTNTEAFF.